This TCR beta chain stems from a study of T cells in Graves' hyperthyroidism and ophthalmopathy. This clonotype came up many times. Amplified regions were TCR beta CDR3 sequences from RNA transcripts. Carried out on the TCR CDR3, a first-round RT-PCR used the HTBI primer set. TCRdb re-analysed the multiplex PCR reads in MiXCR, keeping a single row per CDR3 protein. The repertoire holds some 400,000 distinct CDR3 sequences, with about a fifth as singletons. Per the germline V gene, CDR1 is DFQATT and CDR2 is SNEGSKA (reference sequence). This CDR3 comprises 17 residues. Unmatched junction bases numbered 8, after V lost 6 bases and J lost 1 base.

The clonotype was recovered from a woman younger than 30 with Graves' hyperthyroidism. The V and J genes are TRBV20-1 and TRBJ2-6, with 11 nucleotides matching TRBD1. Sample: blood. The CDR3 loop reads CSATGTGGGSGANVLTF. The CDR3 nucleotides are TGCAGTGCCACCGGGACAGGGGGGGGTTCTGGGGCCAACGTCCTGACTTTC.